These T cell receptor beta chains were read from a single sample in a study of shared clonotypes between healthy human individuals. This table comes from immunoSEQ multiplex PCR, and its TCRdb copy is limited to in-frame clones, with some not included. The sample carries approximately 2.5 million clones, under 95% recorded once. Sequencing input: naive CD4+ T cells from PBMCs. Source of these receptors: a man in his late teens or twenties in good health. Some clones in this sample may be carry-over from other donors' samples. The CDR3 runs from the conserved cysteine through the conserved F or W. D genes are given only for firm matches. Size values are once, few and many counts, or a class for expanded clones, and some rows have none.

J	D	V	size	DNA	CDR3
TRBJ2-7	NA	TRBV6-5	NA	TGTGCCAGCAGTTCCCTTACCTACGAGCAGTACTTC	CASSSLTYEQYF
TRBJ1-5	NA	TRBV4-2	NA	TGTGCCAGCAGCCTGAGTACCCTTAGCAATCAGCCCCAGCATTTT	CASSLSTLSNQPQHF
TRBJ2-1	NA	TRBV14	NA	TGTGCCAGCAGCCGGGCCAATGAGCAGTTCTTC	CASSRANEQFF
TRBJ2-6	NA	TRBV7-3	NA	TGTGCCAGCAGCTTAACCAGGATCTCTGGGGCCAACGTCCTGACTTTC	CASSLTRISGANVLTF
TRBJ1-5	NA	TRBV9	NA	TGTGCCAGCAGCGTAGACCCCTCAGGCAATCAGCCCCAGCATTTT	CASSVDPSGNQPQHF
TRBJ1-3	NA	TRBV10-3	NA	TGTGCCATCAGTGAGTCCGCGTTCTCTGGAAACACCATATATTTT	CAISESAFSGNTIYF
TRBJ1-4	NA	TRBV5-5	NA	TGTGCCAGCAGCTTGGCCGGAGGCAGGGTCAATGAAAAACTGTTTTTT	CASSLAGGRVNEKLFF
TRBJ1-2	NA	TRBV30	NA	TGTGCCTGGAGTCCTAGACAGTTCTTAAAGCTTTACTATGGCTACACCTTC	CAWSPRQFLKLYYGYTF
TRBJ1-1	TRBD1	TRBV7-2	NA	TGTGCCAGCAGCCCGTGGGACAGGGGTACTGAAGCTTTCTTT	CASSPWDRGTEAFF
TRBJ1-6	NA	TRBV6-6	NA	TGTGCCAGCATCAGCGGGAGGAATTCACCCCTCCACTTT	CASISGRNSPLHF
TRBJ2-2	NA	TRBV7-3	few	TGTGCCAGCAGCTTAAAAGGCGGGGAGCTGTTTTTT	CASSLKGGELFF
TRBJ1-2	NA	TRBV9	NA	TGTGCCAGCAGCTCCCCCCGGGGGGGATTTCCCTTCGACGGCTACACCTTC	CASSSPRGGFPFDGYTF
TRBJ2-7	NA	TRBV28	NA	TGTGCCAGCAGGGAACAGGGGGGGTTTTACGAGCAGTACTTC	CASREQGGFYEQYF
TRBJ2-4	TRBD1	TRBV7-2	once	TGTGCCAGCAGCTTAGCTCCCGGACAGGCGGAAATAGCCAAAAACATTCAGTACTTC	CASSLAPGQAEIAKNIQYF
TRBJ2-3	TRBD2	TRBV5-1	NA	TGCGCCAGCAGCTTGGGACTAGCGGGAGAAGTAAGCACAGATACGCAGTATTTT	CASSLGLAGEVSTDTQYF
TRBJ1-1	NA	TRBV5-4	NA	TGTGCCAGCAGGGAAAACAGGGCGGAGGGCACTGAAGCTTTCTTT	CASRENRAEGTEAFF
TRBJ2-2	TRBD1	TRBV5-1	NA	TGCGCCAGCAGCTCCGGACAGGGGGTGGCCGGGGAGCTGTTTTTT	CASSSGQGVAGELFF
TRBJ1-1	NA	TRBV19	few	TGTGCCAGTAACGGTCTCGGCACTGAAGCTTTCTTT	CASNGLGTEAFF